The T cell receptor beta chain described here comes from a study of shared clonotypes between healthy human individuals. Clones were sequenced by immunoSEQ multiplex PCR, and TCRdb holds only the in-frame ones, with some missing. The table has roughly 2,500,000 clones, 80% to 95% seen once; the top ten hold approximately 0.35%. Trimming took 1 base from V and 7 from J, leaving 13 bases between them. The CDR3 has 14 residues. CDR1 is SGHDN and CDR2 is FVKESK in the germline V gene. This clone appeared a few times. Material: naive CD4+ T cells from PBMCs. This sample's subset: CD45RA+ positively selected. The TCR comes from a man aged 18 to 35 in good health. Some clones in this sample may be carry-over from other donors' samples. This chain joins TRBV14 and TRBJ1-1; D is unclear. For the CDR3, the DNA is TGTGCCAGCAGCCAAGTACGTTGGGGAAGTGAAGCTTTCTTT. This encodes CASSQVRWGSEAFF.